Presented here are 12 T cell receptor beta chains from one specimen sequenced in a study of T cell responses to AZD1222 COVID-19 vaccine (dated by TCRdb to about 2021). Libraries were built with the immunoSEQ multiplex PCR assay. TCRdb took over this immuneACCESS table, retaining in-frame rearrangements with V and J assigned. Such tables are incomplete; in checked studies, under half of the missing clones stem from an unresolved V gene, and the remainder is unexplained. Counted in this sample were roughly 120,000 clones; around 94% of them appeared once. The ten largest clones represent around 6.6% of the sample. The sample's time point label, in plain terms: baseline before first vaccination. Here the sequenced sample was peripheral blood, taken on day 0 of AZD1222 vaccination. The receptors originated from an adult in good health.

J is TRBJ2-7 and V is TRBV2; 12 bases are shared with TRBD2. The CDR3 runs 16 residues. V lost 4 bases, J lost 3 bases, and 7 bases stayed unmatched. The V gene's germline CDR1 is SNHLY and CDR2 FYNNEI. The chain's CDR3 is CASSATRTSGNYEQYF. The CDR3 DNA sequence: TGTGCCAGCAGTGCTACCCGGACTAGCGGGAACTACGAGCAGTACTTC.

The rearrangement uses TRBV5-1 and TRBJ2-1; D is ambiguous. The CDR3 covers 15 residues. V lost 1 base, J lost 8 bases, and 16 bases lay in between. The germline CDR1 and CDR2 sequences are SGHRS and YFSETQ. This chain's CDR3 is CASSLPTGVMDEQFF. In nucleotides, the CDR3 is TGCGCCAGCAGCTTGCCGACTGGAGTAATGGATGAGCAGTTCTTC.

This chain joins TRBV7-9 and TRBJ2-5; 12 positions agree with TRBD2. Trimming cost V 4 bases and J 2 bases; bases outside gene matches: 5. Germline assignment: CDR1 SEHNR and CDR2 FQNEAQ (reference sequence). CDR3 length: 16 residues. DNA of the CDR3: TGTGCCAGCAGCTCAGGGACTAGCGGGTATCAAGAGACCCAGTACTTC. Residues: CASSSGTSGYQETQYF.

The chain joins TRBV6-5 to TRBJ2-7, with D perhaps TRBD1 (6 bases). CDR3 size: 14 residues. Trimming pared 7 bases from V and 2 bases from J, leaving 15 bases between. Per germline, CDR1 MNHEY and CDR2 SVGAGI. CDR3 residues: CASTEGDNTYEQYF. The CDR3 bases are TGTGCCAGCACCGAGGGGGACAACACCTACGAGCAGTACTTC.

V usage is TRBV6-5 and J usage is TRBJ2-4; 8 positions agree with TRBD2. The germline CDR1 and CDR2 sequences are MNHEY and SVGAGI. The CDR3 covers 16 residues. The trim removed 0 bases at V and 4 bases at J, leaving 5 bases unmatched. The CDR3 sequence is CASSYSLSSGKNIQYF. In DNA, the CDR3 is TGTGCCAGCAGTTACTCGCTATCTAGCGGGAAAAACATTCAGTACTTC.

The CDR3: CASSYRVNQPQHF. In nucleotides, the CDR3 is TGTGCCAGCAGTTACAGGGTAAATCAGCCCCAGCATTTT. The chain carries TRBV6-2 or TRBV6-3 and TRBJ1-5; no clear D. This CDR3 region has 13 residues. In germline, CDR1 is MNHEY, CDR2 SVGEGT. Between the trimmed V and J ends, which lost 2 bases and 4 bases, there was a span of 6 bases.

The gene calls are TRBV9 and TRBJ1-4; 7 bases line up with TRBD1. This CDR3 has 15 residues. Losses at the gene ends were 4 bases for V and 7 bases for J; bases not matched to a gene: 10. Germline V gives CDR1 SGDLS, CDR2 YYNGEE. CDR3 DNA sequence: TGTGCCAGCAGCCCACAGACAGGGTTGGGTGAAAAACTGTTTTTT. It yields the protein CASSPQTGLGEKLFF.

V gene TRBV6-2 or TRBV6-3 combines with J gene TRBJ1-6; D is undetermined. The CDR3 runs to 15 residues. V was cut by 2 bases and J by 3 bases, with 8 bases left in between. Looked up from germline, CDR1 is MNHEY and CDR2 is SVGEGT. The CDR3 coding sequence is TGTGCCAGCAGTTACGGCGAATTCTATAATTCACCCCTCCACTTT. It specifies CASSYGEFYNSPLHF.

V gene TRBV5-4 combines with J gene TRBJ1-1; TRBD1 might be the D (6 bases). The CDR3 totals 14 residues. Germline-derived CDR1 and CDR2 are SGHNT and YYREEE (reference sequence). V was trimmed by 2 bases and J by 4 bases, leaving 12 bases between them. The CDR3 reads CASSFGGGGTEAFF. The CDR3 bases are TGTGCCAGCAGCTTCGGGGGAGGGGGCACTGAAGCTTTCTTT. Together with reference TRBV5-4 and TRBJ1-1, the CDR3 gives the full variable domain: ETGVTQSPTHLIKTRGQQVTLRCSSQSGHNTVSWYQQALGQGPQFIFQYYREEENGRGNFPPRFSGLQFPNYSSELNVNALELDDSALYLCASSFGGGGTEAFFGQGTRLTVV.

The CDR3 reads CASSLSPGTTREYEQFF. The CDR3 DNA follows: TGTGCCAGCAGCTTATCACCCGGGACTACTCGCGAATATGAGCAGTTCTTC. This sequence joins TRBV11-2 and TRBJ2-1; TRBD2 matches at 7 bases. V dropped 2 bases and J dropped 8; count of bases not matched to a gene: 15. Germline CDR1 is SGHAT and CDR2 is FQNNGV. The CDR3 sequence is 17 residues long.

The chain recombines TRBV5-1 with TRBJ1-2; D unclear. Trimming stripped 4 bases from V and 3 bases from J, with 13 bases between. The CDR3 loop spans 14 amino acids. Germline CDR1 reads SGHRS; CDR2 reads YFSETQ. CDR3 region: CASSLTAGDYGYTF. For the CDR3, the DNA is TGCGCCAGCAGCCTGACCGCCGGGGACTATGGCTACACCTTC. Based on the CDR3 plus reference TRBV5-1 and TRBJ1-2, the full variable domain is KAGVTQTPRYLIKTRGQQVTLSCSPISGHRSVSWYQQTPGQGLQFLFEYFSETQRNKGNFPGRFSGRQFSNSRSEMNVSTLELGDSALYLCASSLTAGDYGYTFGSGTRLTVV.

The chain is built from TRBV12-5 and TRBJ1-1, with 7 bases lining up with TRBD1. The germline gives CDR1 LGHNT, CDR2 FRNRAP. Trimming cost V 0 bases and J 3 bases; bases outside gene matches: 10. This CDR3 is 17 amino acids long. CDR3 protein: CASGLVLTGTRHTEAFF. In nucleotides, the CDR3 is TGTGCTAGTGGTTTGGTTCTGACAGGGACCAGACACACTGAAGCTTTCTTT.